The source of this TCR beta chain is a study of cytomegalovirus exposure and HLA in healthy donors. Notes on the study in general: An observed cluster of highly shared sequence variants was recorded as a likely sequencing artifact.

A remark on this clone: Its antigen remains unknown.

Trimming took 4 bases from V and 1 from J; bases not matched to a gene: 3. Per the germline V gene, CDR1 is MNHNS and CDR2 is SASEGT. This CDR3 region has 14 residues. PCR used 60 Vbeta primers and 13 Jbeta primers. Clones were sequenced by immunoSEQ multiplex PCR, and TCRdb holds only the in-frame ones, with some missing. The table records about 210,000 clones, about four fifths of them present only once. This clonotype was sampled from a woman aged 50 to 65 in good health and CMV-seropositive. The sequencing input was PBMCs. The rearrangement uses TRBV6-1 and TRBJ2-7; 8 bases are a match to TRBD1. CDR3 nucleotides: TGTGCCAGCAGTGCAGACAGGGGTTCCTACGAGCAGTACTTC. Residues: CASSADRGSYEQYF.